This T cell receptor (beta chain) was recovered during a study of tumor-infiltrating lymphocytes in primary liver carcinoma. On this clonotype itself: The germline gene is not matched at one end of the junction; a read error may be the cause.

The CDR3 runs to 17 residues. The germline V gene encodes CDR1 SGHAT and CDR2 FQNNGV. A primer matching the constant region was used to make TCR beta cDNA from approximately 0.45 ug of total RNA. ARM-PCR was slightly modified, and three nested multiplex PCR rounds with it gave rise to the TCR beta libraries. TRBV1-TRBV30 forward primers paired with a C-beta reverse primer were used in the first two PCR rounds, which ran about 11 cycles each. TCRdb re-analysed the multiplex PCR reads in MiXCR, keeping a single row per CDR3 protein. The sample holds about 350,000 distinct CDR3 sequences, roughly two thirds seen once. Blood RNA came from unsorted whole blood; germline DNA was also extracted.

This clonotype was sampled from a man aged 40-50 years with primary liver carcinoma and hepatitis B virus infection. The sample was peripheral blood. This chain joins TRBV11-2 and TRBJ2-2, with 9 bases matching TRBD2. The CDR3 spells CASSLAHLAGNAGELFF. As DNA, the CDR3 is TGTGCCAGCAGCTTAGCCCACCTAGCGGGAAATGCCGGAGAGCTGTTTTTT.